Each of the 9 T cell receptor beta chains below was sequenced from the same sample in a study of cytomegalovirus exposure and HLA in healthy donors. Method: immunoSEQ multiplex PCR; TCRdb's copy keeps in-frame clones and lacks some. The profile shows 160,000 or so clones, roughly nine tenths of them singletons. Input material: PBMCs. Every receptor here comes from a man aged 18 to 29 in good health and CMV-seropositive.

J is TRBJ2-5 and V is TRBV5-6; D unclear. Germline V CDR1 and CDR2: SGHDT, YYEEEE. The CDR3 sequence is 15 residues long. V gave up 3 bases and J gave up 0 bases, with 12 bases separating them. CDR3 in DNA: TGTGCCAGCAGCTACTCCTACGAATACCAAGAGACCCAGTACTTC. Amino acids: CASSYSYEYQETQYF.

The V and J genes are TRBV11-3 and TRBJ2-7; a weak D match, TRBD1 (6 bases). CDR1 is SGHNT, CDR2 YENEEA, per germline. The CDR3 consists of 17 residues. Trimming took 5 bases from V and 0 from J, leaving 20 bases between them. The CDR3 nucleotides read TGTGCCAGCAGCCCACCCAGACCTCAGGGGAACTCCTACGAGCAGTACTTC. It codes for CASSPPRPQGNSYEQYF.

This clone was counted a single time. The CDR3 sequence: CASFRTSGGAETQYF. The DNA for the CDR3 is TGTGCCAGCTTCCGGACTAGCGGGGGGGCGGAGACCCAGTACTTC. This chain connects TRBV2 to TRBJ2-5, with 15 bases matching TRBD2. V was clipped by 8 bases and J by 5 bases; unmatched bases: 6. Germline V gene data show CDR1 as SNHLY and CDR2 as FYNNEI. This CDR3 has 15 residues.

The chain couples TRBV7-9 to TRBJ1-4, with TRBD1 matching over 7 bases. This CDR3 region has 15 residues. V shed 4 bases and J 6 bases; nucleotides not matched to a gene: 8. The germline V gene encodes CDR1 SEHNR and CDR2 FQNEAQ (reference sequence). The chain's CDR3 is CASSSTGIEDEKLFF. The CDR3 nucleotides read TGTGCCAGCAGCTCGACAGGGATCGAGGATGAAAAACTGTTTTTT. The variable domain in full, completed from reference TRBV7-9 and TRBJ1-4, reads DTGVSQNPRHKITKRGQNVTFRCDPISEHNRLYWYRQTLGQGPEFLTYFQNEAQLEKSRLLSDRFSAERPKGSFSTLEIQRTEQGDSAMYLCASSSTGIEDEKLFFGSGTQLSVL.

This chain connects TRBV27 to TRBJ2-7; 9 bases agree with TRBD2. Germline trimming cut 6 bases from V and 1 base from J; bases unmatched to any gene: 13. This CDR3 is built from 17 residues. Germline lookup yields CDR1 MNHEY and CDR2 SMNVEV (reference sequence). CDR3 DNA sequence: TGTGCCAGCAGGGTTGGTAGCGGGGGCCTTATTTCCTACGAGCAGTACTTC. It is translated as CASRVGSGGLISYEQYF.

CDR3 region: CASRDRDRVFNEQFF. Here the CDR3 DNA reads TGTGCCAGCAGAGATCGGGACAGGGTTTTCAATGAGCAGTTCTTC. V gene TRBV28 combines with J gene TRBJ2-1, with 9 nucleotides matching TRBD1. The CDR3 is 15 residues long. V trimming: 6 bases; J trimming: 6 bases; junction bases outside the gene matches: 9. Germline V gene sequence: CDR1 MDHEN, CDR2 SYDVKM.

The chain couples TRBV13 to TRBJ2-7, with 9 bases fitting TRBD1. CDR1 PRHDT and CDR2 FYEKMQ come from the germline V gene (reference sequence). CDR3 size: 14 residues. V gave up 2 bases and J gave up 7 bases; unmatched junction bases: 6. CDR3 amino acids: CASSLNRGLGEQYF. Here the CDR3 DNA reads TGTGCCAGCAGCTTAAACAGGGGGCTGGGAGAGCAGTACTTC.

The chain uses TRBV7-2 and TRBJ1-1; 8 bases align to TRBD1. The V gene end was trimmed by 2 bases and the J gene end by 0 bases; junction bases not matched to a gene: 5. The CDR3 has 16 residues. CDR1 SGHTA and CDR2 FQGNSA come from the germline V gene. CDR3 sequence (DNA): TGTGCCAGCAGCTTATTCGCAGGGGGCCTGAACACTGAAGCTTTCTTT. Its protein is CASSLFAGGLNTEAFF.

The CDR3 coding sequence is TGTGCCAGCAGCTTTCCTTACAATGAGCAGTTCTTC. This encodes CASSFPYNEQFF. The genes are TRBV13 and TRBJ2-1; D unresolved. The CDR3 sequence is 12 residues long. Germline CDR1 PRHDT, CDR2 FYEKMQ (reference sequence). V was clipped by 3 bases and J by 4 bases, with 4 bases between them.